The source of this T cell receptor (beta chain) is a study of cytomegalovirus exposure and HLA in healthy donors. The study ran its PCR with 60 Vbeta and 13 Jbeta primers. Sequenced by immunoSEQ multiplex PCR; TCRdb stores in-frame clones only, minus some. Of roughly 93,000 clones in the sample, 76% were seen once. Germline V CDR1 and CDR2: SQVTM, ANQGSEA. V lost 6 bases, J lost 3 bases, and 8 bases stayed unmatched. The CDR3 contains 14 residues. The receptor's source is a man aged 40-49 years in good health and CMV-seronegative. The rearrangement links TRBV29-1 to TRBJ1-5, with 7 bases identical to TRBD1. Sequencing was carried out using PBMCs. Here the CDR3 reads CSVRTGVVNQPQHF. Here the CDR3 DNA reads TGCAGCGTCCGCACAGGGGTCGTCAATCAGCCCCAGCATTTT. The entire variable domain, with the rest obtained from reference TRBV29-1 and TRBJ1-5, is as follows: SAVISQKPSRDICQRGTSLTIQCQVDSQVTMMFWYRQQPGQSLTLIATANQGSEATYESGFVIDKFPISRPNLTFSTLTVSNMSPEDSSIYLCSVRTGVVNQPQHFGDGTRLSIL.